This TCR beta chain emerged from a study of T cell responses to AZD1222 COVID-19 vaccine. As regards this clone: Mismatch with germline at one junction end may stem from a read error.

Produced via immunoSEQ multiplex PCR; TCRdb's table is partial and in-frame only. The repertoire includes roughly 150,000 clones, around 90% of them detected once, and over 1.1% sits in the top ten. The length of the CDR3 is 15 residues. Germline-derived CDR1 and CDR2 are LNHDA and SQIVND (reference sequence). This sample comprised peripheral blood, obtained on day 0 of AZD1222 vaccination. The TCR sequence derives from an adult in good health. The V gene is TRBV19, the J gene TRBJ1-5, with 10 bases fitting TRBD1. The DNA for the CDR3 is TGTGCCAGTAGAATAGGACAGGGGGTTTATCAGCCCCAGCATTTT. The encoded protein is CASRIGQGVYQPQHF.